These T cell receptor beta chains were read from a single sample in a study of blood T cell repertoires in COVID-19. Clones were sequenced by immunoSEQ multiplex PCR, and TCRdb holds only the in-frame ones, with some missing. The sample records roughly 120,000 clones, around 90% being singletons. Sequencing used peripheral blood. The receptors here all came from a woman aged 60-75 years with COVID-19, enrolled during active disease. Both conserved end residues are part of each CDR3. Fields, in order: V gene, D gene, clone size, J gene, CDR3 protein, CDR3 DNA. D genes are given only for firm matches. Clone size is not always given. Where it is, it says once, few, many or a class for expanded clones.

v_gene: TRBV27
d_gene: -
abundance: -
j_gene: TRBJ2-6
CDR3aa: CASTTGLSFLLGANVLTF
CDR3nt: TGTGCCAGCACCACGGGACTGTCATTCCTCTTGGGGGCCAACGTCCTGACTTTC

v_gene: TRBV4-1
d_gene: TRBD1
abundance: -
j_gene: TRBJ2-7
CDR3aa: CASSHFYVTRDRGYEQYF
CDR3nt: TGCGCCAGCAGCCATTTCTATGTAACCCGGGACAGGGGGTACGAGCAGTACTTC

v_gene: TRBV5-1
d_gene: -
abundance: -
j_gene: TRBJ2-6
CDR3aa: CASSQDTFSGANVLTF
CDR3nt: TGCGCCAGCAGCCAGGACACATTCTCTGGGGCCAACGTCCTGACTTTC

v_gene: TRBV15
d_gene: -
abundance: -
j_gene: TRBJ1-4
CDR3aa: CATSASGPLGEKLFF
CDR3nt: TGTGCCACCAGCGCGTCAGGGCCCCTTGGTGAAAAACTGTTTTTT

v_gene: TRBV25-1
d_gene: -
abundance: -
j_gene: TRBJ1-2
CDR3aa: CASSGAGAPRRYTF
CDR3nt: TGTGCCAGCAGTGGGGCGGGGGCTCCTCGTCGCTACACCTTC

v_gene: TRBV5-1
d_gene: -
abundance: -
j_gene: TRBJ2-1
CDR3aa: CASSLVPQGSGGNEQFF
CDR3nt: TGCGCCAGCAGCTTGGTGCCCCAGGGCTCGGGTGGCAATGAGCAGTTCTTC

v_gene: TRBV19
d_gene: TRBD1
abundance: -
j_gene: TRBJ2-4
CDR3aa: CASSTGGAGNIQYF
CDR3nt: TGTGCCAGTAGTACAGGGGGCGCAGGAAACATTCAGTACTTC

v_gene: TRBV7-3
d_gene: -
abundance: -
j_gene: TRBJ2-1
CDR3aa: CASSPYGQNNEQFF
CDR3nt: TGTGCCAGCAGCCCCTACGGACAGAACAATGAGCAGTTCTTC

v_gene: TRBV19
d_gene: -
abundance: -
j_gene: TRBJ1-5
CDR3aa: CASSIRGNQPQHF
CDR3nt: TGTGCCAGTAGTATAAGAGGGAATCAGCCCCAGCATTTT

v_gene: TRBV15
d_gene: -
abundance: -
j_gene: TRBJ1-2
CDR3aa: CATSRELQQGGGYTF
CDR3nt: TGTGCCACCAGCAGAGAATTACAGCAGGGTGGTGGCTACACCTTC

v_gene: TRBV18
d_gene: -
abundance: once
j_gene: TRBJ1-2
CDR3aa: CASSPRLKNIINYGYTF
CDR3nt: TGTGCCAGCTCACCACGGTTAAAGAACATTATAAACTATGGCTACACCTTC

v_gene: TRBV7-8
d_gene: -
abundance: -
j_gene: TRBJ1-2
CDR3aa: CASSPQGSRKRNYYGYTF
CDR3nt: TGTGCCAGCAGCCCACAGGGTTCCCGTAAAAGAAACTACTATGGCTACACCTTC

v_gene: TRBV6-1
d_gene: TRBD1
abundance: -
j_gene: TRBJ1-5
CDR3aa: CASSEARRGRNQPQHF
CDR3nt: TGTGCCAGCAGTGAAGCGCGGAGGGGGCGTAATCAGCCCCAGCATTTT

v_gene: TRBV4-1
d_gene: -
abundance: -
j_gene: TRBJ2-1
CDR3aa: CASSQVALETASSYNEQFF
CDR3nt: TGCGCCAGCAGCCAAGTAGCTTTGGAAACTGCGAGCTCCTACAATGAGCAGTTCTTC

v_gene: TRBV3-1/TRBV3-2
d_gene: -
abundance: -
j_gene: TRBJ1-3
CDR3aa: CASSPRFTTGQSGNTIYF
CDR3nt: TGTGCCAGCAGCCCCAGATTTACTACTGGACAGTCTGGAAACACCATATATTTT

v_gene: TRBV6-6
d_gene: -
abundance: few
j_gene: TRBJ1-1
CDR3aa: CASNQASGAFF
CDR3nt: TGTGCCAGCAATCAAGCCTCTGGAGCTTTCTTT

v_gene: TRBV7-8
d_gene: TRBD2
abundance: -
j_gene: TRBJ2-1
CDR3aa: CASSLVASGGAGQFF
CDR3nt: TGTGCCAGCAGCTTAGTAGCTAGCGGGGGGGCCGGACAGTTCTTC

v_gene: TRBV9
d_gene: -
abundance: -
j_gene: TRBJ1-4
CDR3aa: CASSVDSGATNEKLFF
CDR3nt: TGTGCCAGCAGCGTAGATTCGGGGGCAACTAATGAAAAACTGTTTTTT

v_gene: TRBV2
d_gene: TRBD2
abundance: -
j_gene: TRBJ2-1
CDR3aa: CASWSGASYNEQFF
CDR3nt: TGTGCCAGCTGGAGCGGGGCTTCCTACAATGAGCAGTTCTTC

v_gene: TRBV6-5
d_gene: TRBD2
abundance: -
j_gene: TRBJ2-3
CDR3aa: CASSQLAGGADTQYF
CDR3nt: TGTGCCAGCAGCCAACTAGCGGGGGGGGCAGATACGCAGTATTTT

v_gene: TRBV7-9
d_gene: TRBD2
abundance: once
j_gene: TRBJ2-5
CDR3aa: CASSGLAGNQETQYF
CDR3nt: TGTGCCAGCAGCGGACTAGCGGGGAACCAAGAGACCCAGTACTTC

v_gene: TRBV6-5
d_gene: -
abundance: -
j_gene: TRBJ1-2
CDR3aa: CASSRGDGYTF
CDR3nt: TGTGCCAGCAGCCGCGGGGATGGCTACACCTTC

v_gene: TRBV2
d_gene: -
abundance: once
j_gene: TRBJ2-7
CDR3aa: CASSERGDSFYEQYF
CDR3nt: TGTGCCAGCAGTGAGAGGGGGGACAGTTTCTACGAGCAGTACTTC

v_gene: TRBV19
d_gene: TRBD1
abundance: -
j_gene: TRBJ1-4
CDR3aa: CASSIIRDSREKLFF
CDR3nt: TGTGCCAGTAGTATAATCCGGGACAGTAGAGAAAAACTGTTTTTT

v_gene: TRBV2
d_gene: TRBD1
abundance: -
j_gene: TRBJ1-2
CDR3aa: CASSLRQGAEQGYTF
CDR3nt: TGTGCCAGCAGTCTTAGACAGGGGGCGGAACAAGGCTACACCTTC

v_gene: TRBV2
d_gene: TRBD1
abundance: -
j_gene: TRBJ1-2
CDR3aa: CASSAWLHRGSSYGYTF
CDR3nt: TGTGCCAGCAGTGCGTGGTTGCACAGGGGCTCGTCGTATGGCTACACCTTC

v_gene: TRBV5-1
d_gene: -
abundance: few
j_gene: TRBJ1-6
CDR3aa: CASSTDTNSPLHF
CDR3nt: TGCGCCAGCAGTACGGACACAAATTCACCCCTCCACTTT

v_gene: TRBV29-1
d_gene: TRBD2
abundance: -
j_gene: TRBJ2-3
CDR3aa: CSVLGLDRDTQYF
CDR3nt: TGCAGCGTTCTCGGACTAGATCGAGATACGCAGTATTTT

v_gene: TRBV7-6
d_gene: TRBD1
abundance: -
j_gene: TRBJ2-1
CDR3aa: CASSSTGNPNEQFF
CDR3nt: TGTGCCAGCAGTTCGACAGGGAATCCCAATGAGCAGTTCTTC

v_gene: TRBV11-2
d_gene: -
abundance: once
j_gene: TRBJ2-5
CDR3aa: CASSDRSETQYF
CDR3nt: TGTGCCAGCAGCGACAGGTCGGAGACCCAGTACTTC

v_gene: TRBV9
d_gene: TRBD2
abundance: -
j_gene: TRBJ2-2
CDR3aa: CASSLTSGGAGTGELFF
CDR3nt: TGTGCCAGCAGCCTGACTAGCGGGGGGGCGGGCACCGGGGAGCTGTTTTTT

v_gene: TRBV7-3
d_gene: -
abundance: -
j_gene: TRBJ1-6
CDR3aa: CASSPGGRNSPLHF
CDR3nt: TGTGCCAGCAGCCCGGGGGGACGTAATTCACCCCTCCACTTT

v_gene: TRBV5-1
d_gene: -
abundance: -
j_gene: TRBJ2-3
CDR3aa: CASSFSGRVSTDTQYF
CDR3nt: TGCGCCAGCAGCTTTAGCGGCAGAGTAAGCACAGATACGCAGTATTTT

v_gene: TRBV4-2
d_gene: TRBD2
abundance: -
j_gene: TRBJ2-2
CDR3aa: CASSQVLAGGPDGYTGELFF
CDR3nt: TGTGCCAGCAGCCAAGTGCTAGCGGGGGGGCCGGATGGGTACACCGGGGAGCTGTTTTTT

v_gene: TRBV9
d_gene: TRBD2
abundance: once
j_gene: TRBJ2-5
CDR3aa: CASSVGSGGAMLETQYF
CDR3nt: TGTGCCAGCAGCGTAGGCTCCGGGGGGGCAATGTTAGAGACCCAGTACTTC

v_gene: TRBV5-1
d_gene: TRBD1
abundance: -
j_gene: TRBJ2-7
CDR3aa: CASSGQRETLRLEQYF
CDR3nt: TGCGCCAGCTCGGGACAGAGAGAGACGCTAAGGCTCGAGCAGTACTTC

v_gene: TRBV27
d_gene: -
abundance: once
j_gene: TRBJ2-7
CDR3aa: CASMDISYEQYF
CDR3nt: TGTGCCAGCATGGACATTTCCTACGAGCAGTACTTC

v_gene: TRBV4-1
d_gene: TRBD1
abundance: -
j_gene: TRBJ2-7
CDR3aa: CASSQRQGEYEQYF
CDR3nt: TGCGCCAGCAGCCAAAGACAGGGCGAGTACGAGCAGTACTTC

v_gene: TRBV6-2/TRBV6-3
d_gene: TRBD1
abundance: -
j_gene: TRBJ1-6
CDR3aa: CASSYAWDRRNSPLHF
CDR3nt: TGTGCCAGCAGTTATGCGTGGGACAGACGTAATTCACCCCTCCACTTT

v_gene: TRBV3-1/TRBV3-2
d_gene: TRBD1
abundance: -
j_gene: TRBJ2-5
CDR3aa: CASTMRTGSETQYF
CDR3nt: TGTGCCAGCACCATGAGGACAGGGTCAGAGACCCAGTACTTC

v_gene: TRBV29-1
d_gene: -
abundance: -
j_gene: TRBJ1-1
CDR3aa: CSVQTPGTEAFF
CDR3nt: TGCAGCGTCCAGACCCCCGGGACTGAAGCTTTCTTT

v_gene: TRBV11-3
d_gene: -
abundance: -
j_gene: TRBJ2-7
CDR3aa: CASSITGYEQYF
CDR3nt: TGTGCCAGCAGCATAACAGGCTACGAGCAGTACTTC

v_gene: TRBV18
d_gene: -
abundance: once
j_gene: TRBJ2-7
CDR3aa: CASSPEILSYEQYF
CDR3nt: TGTGCCAGCTCACCCGAGATCCTCTCCTACGAGCAGTACTTC

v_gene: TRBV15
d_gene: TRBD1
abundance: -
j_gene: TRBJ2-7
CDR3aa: CATSREGQGVDEQYF
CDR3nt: TGTGCCACCAGCAGAGAAGGGCAGGGGGTTGACGAGCAGTACTTC

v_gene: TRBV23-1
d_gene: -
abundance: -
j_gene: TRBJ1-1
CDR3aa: CASSCLRGKGPPVNTEAFF
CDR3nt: TGCGCCAGCAGTTGCCTCCGGGGGAAGGGACCGCCGGTGAACACTGAAGCTTTCTTT

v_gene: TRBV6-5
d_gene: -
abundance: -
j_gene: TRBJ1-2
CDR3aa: CASSYSHSYGYTF
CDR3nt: TGTGCCAGCAGTTACTCCCACAGCTATGGCTACACCTTC

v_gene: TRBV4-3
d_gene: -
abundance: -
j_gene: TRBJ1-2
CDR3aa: CASSQEAQGIYGYTF
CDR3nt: TGCGCCAGCAGCCAAGAGGCGCAGGGTATTTATGGCTACACCTTC

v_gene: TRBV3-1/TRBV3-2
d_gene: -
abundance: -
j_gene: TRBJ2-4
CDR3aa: CASSQGRRIQYF
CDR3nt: TGTGCCAGCAGCCAGGGGCGGCGGATTCAGTACTTC

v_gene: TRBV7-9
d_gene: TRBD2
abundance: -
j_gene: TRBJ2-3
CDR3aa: CASSTRRGSTNTQYF
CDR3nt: TGTGCCAGCAGCACCCGGCGGGGGTCGACTAATACGCAGTATTTT

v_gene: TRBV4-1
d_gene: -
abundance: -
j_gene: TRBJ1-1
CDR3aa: CASSQARGAGNTEAFF
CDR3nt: TGCGCCAGCAGCCAAGCCCGGGGAGCGGGGAACACTGAAGCTTTCTTT

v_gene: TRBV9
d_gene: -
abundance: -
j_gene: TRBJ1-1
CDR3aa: CASSVQQNTEAFF
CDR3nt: TGTGCCAGCAGCGTGCAACAGAACACTGAAGCTTTCTTT

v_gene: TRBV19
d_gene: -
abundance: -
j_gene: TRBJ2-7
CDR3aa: CASSKLSGTYEQYF
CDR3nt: TGTGCCAGTAGCAAACTCTCAGGTACCTACGAGCAGTACTTC

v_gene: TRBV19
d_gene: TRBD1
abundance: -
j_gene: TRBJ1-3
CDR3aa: CASSSTGATSGNTIYF
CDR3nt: TGTGCCAGTAGTAGCACAGGGGCTACCTCTGGAAACACCATATATTTT

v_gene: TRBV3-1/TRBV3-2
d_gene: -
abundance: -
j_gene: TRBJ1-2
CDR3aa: CASTGTTNYGYTF
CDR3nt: TGTGCCAGCACCGGGACAACCAACTATGGCTACACCTTC

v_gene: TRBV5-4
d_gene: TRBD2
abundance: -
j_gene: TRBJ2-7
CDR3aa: CASSLRGLAGPHPYEQYF
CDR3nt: TGTGCCAGCAGCTTGAGAGGACTAGCGGGGCCGCACCCCTACGAGCAGTACTTC